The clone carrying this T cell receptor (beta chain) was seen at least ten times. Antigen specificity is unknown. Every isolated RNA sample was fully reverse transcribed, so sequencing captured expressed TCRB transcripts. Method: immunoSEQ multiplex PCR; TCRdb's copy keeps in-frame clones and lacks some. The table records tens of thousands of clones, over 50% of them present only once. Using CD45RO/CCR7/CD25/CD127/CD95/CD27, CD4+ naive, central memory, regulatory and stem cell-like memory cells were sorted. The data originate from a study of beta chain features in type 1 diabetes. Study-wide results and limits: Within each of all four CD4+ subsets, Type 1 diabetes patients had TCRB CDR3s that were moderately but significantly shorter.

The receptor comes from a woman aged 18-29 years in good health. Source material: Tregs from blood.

DNA for the CDR3: TGTGCCAGCAGTGCAGGACAGATGAACACTGAAGCTTTCTTT. Encoded protein: CASSAGQMNTEAFF. V usage is TRBV6-1 and J usage is TRBJ1-1; D might be TRBD1 (6 bases). In germline, CDR1 is MNHNS, CDR2 SASEGT. V gave up 4 bases and J gave up 0 bases, with 9 bases separating them. CDR3 length equals 14 residues.